A single sample is the source of the 26 T cell receptor beta chains below, sequenced in a study of cytomegalovirus exposure and HLA in healthy donors. Vbeta (60) and Jbeta (13) primers were used in the PCR. Clones were read by immunoSEQ multiplex PCR, and TCRdb kept only the in-frame ones, dropping some. The repertoire shows about 190,000 clones; the top ten hold approximately 6.9%. Specimen: PBMCs. The receptors shown here come from a man aged 25-45 years in good health and CMV-seronegative.

The gene calls are TRBV19 and TRBJ2-6; 10 bases fit TRBD1. V gave up 5 bases and J gave up 5 bases; unmatched junction bases: 9. The V gene's germline CDR1 is LNHDA and CDR2 SQIVND (reference sequence). This CDR3 contains 17 residues. CDR3 sequence (DNA): TGTGCCAGTAGTCCCCGGCGACAGGGGGCCCGGGCCAACGTCCTGACTTTC. This sequence encodes CASSPRRQGARANVLTF.

In regard to this clone: The sample has other DNA sequences that encode this CDR3 too. J is TRBJ1-2 and V is TRBV14, with D unresolved. V was trimmed by 4 bases and J by 5 bases, leaving 8 bases between them. This CDR3 contains 12 residues. From germline, CDR1 is SGHDN and CDR2 FVKESK. CDR3 bases: TGTGCCAGCAGCCCTTCAGGTTATGGCTACACCTTC. Translated: CASSPSGYGYTF.

The CDR3 coding sequence is TGCGCCAGCAGCCAATGGGCTCCCAGTTATAGCAATCAGCCCCAGCATTTT. This translates into CASSQWAPSYSNQPQHF. This sequence joins TRBV4-1 and TRBJ1-5, with D unclear. Germline CDR1 MGHRA, CDR2 YSYEKL. This CDR3 spans 17 amino acids. The V end was cut by 2 bases, the J end by 0 bases, with 14 bases between.

V usage is TRBV4-2 and J usage is TRBJ1-2, with 9 nucleotides matching TRBD1. The CDR3 has 18 residues. Germline CDR1 LGHNA, CDR2 YNFKEQ. V lost 1 base, J lost 2 bases, and 11 bases stayed unmatched. The CDR3 protein is CASSQGSGQGIGNYGYTF. CDR3 DNA sequence: TGTGCCAGCAGCCAAGGGTCAGGACAGGGGATAGGAAACTATGGCTACACCTTC.

The chain joins TRBV6-5 to TRBJ2-5; 10 positions agree with TRBD2. Trimming removed 4 bases from V and 5 bases from J; junction bases left unmatched: 10. Looked up from germline, CDR1 is MNHEY and CDR2 is SVGAGI. CDR3 size: 16 residues. The CDR3 is CASSSWSGGAGETQYF. CDR3 coding DNA: TGTGCCAGCAGTTCCTGGAGCGGGGGGGCCGGGGAGACCCAGTACTTC.

V is TRBV11-2 and J is TRBJ2-1; D perhaps matches TRBD2 (5 bases). Germline V gene sequence: CDR1 SGHAT, CDR2 FQNNGV. The CDR3 totals 16 residues. The germline V and J ends were trimmed by 5 bases and 4 bases, with 18 bases remaining between them. The chain's CDR3 is CASSHRGRSLYNEQFF. In DNA form, the CDR3 reads TGTGCCAGCAGCCACCGAGGGCGATCTTTATACAATGAGCAGTTCTTC.

This chain joins TRBV14 and TRBJ2-7; 10 bases fit TRBD1. The V segment lost 7 bases and the J segment 1 base; nucleotides outside the gene matches: 7. The CDR3 contains 15 residues. CDR1 and CDR2 (germline): SGHDN, FVKESK. Here the CDR3 reads CASTQTGGASYEQYF. The CDR3 DNA sequence: TGTGCCAGCACCCAGACAGGGGGCGCATCCTACGAGCAGTACTTC.

The chain is built from TRBV5-6 and TRBJ2-7, with TRBD2 matching 12 bases. The trim removed 0 bases at V and 2 bases at J, leaving 3 bases unmatched. The CDR3 loop spans 16 amino acids. The germline CDR1 and CDR2 sequences are SGHDT and YYEEEE. The CDR3 protein is CASSLASGRATYEQYF. In DNA form, the CDR3 reads TGTGCCAGCAGCTTGGCTAGCGGGAGGGCCACCTACGAGCAGTACTTC.

The chain links TRBV5-1 to TRBJ2-6; a weak D match, TRBD2 (5 bases). CDR1 and CDR2 (germline): SGHRS, YFSETQ. This CDR3 comprises 16 residues. Trimming left V 0 bases short and J 2 bases short, with 9 bases between. As DNA, the CDR3 is TGCGCCAGCAGCTTGGATTTCGGGGCTGGGGCCAACGTCCTGACTTTC. Protein sequence: CASSLDFGAGANVLTF.

The chain joins TRBV6-5 to TRBJ2-2; the match to TRBD2 covers 7 bases. V shed 6 bases and J 6 bases; nucleotides not matched to a gene: 7. The CDR3 contains 14 residues. Germline CDR1 reads MNHEY; CDR2 reads SVGAGI. The CDR3 spells CASSRDYRPGELFF. CDR3 in DNA: TGTGCCAGCAGCAGGGACTATCGTCCCGGGGAGCTGTTTTTT.

J is TRBJ2-5 and V is TRBV4-2; 10 bases map to TRBD1. The CDR3 totals 14 residues. CDR1 LGHNA and CDR2 YNFKEQ come from the germline V gene. With 6 bases clipped from V and 3 bases from J, the junction kept 4 bases outside the gene matches. CDR3 residues: CASSSGTGEETQYF. CDR3 nucleotides: TGTGCCAGCAGTTCCGGGACAGGGGAAGAGACCCAGTACTTC.

The CDR3 here is CSARTGGFDSPLHF. CDR3 DNA: TGCAGCGCCAGGACAGGGGGTTTTGATTCACCCCTCCACTTT. The V call is TRBV29-1, the J call TRBJ1-6; 10 bases are shared with TRBD1. The germline V gene encodes CDR1 SQVTM and CDR2 ANQGSEA. V shed 7 bases and J 8 bases; nucleotides not matched to a gene: 8. This CDR3 comprises 14 residues.

The genes are TRBV9 and TRBJ1-3, with TRBD1 matching 8 bases. With V trimmed by 3 bases and J by 0 bases, 8 bases remained unmatched. Per the germline V gene, CDR1 is SGDLS and CDR2 is YYNGEE. This CDR3 region has 17 residues. CDR3 protein: CASSARTGHLSGNTIYF. The CDR3 DNA sequence: TGTGCCAGCAGCGCTCGGACAGGGCACCTCTCTGGAAACACCATATATTTT.

The chain couples TRBV14 to TRBJ1-1; D remains ambiguous. Per the germline V gene, CDR1 is SGHDN and CDR2 is FVKESK. Trimming shortened V by 0 bases and J by 4 bases, and 9 bases separated the two germline ends. The length of the CDR3 is 14 residues. In DNA form, the CDR3 reads TGTGCCAGCAGCCAAGACAGGCCCGGCACTGAAGCTTTCTTT. This translates into CASSQDRPGTEAFF.

The chain joins TRBV5-1 to TRBJ2-7, with 10 bases aligning to TRBD2. V gave up 4 bases and J gave up 3 bases; unmatched junction bases: 7. This CDR3 is built from 15 residues. Looked up from germline, CDR1 is SGHRS and CDR2 is YFSETQ. The CDR3 DNA reads TGCGCCAGCAGCCCGACTAGCGGGTCGTACTACGAGCAGTACTTC. The encoded protein is CASSPTSGSYYEQYF.

The chain combines TRBV6-4 with TRBJ2-1, with TRBD2 matching over 9 bases. This CDR3 has 18 residues. Losses at the gene ends were 0 bases for V and 4 bases for J; bases not matched to a gene: 10. Germline CDR1 is MRHNA and CDR2 is SNTAGT. CDR3 amino acids: CASSDSLRGRGGYNEQFF. In DNA, the CDR3 is TGTGCCAGCAGTGACTCGCTTCGAGGGCGGGGGGGGTACAATGAGCAGTTCTTC.

The CDR3 DNA reads as TGTGCCAGCAGCTTAGACCTGGGGACAGACAGGGGCTATGGCTACACCTTC. Translating gives CASSLDLGTDRGYGYTF. This sequence joins TRBV7-2 and TRBJ1-2; 8 nucleotides align to TRBD1. From germline, CDR1 is SGHTA and CDR2 FQGNSA. The CDR3 is 17 residues long. The junction had 11 bases not matched to a gene; V was cut back by 1 base and J by 4 bases.

This chain links TRBV6-6 with TRBJ2-3, with 9 nucleotides matching TRBD2. The CDR3 totals 15 residues. Germline lookup yields CDR1 MNHNY and CDR2 SVGAGI (reference sequence). Trimming removed 6 bases from V and 1 base from J; junction bases left unmatched: 5. CDR3 sequence: CASRLKRGGTDTQYF. CDR3 nucleotide sequence: TGTGCCAGCAGGCTCAAGCGGGGGGGCACAGATACGCAGTATTTT.

The chain combines TRBV7-9 with TRBJ2-7; no clear D. CDR1 is SEHNR, CDR2 FQNEAQ, per germline (reference sequence). V lost 5 bases, J lost 3 bases, and 17 bases lay in between. This CDR3 comprises 15 residues. CDR3 sequence: CASSPRETLLYEQYF. The CDR3 DNA is TGTGCCAGCAGCCCTAGAGAGACTCTCCTCTACGAGCAGTACTTC.

The DNA for the CDR3 is TGTGCCAGCAGCTTACGTCCAGGGCATACCTACGAGCAGTACTTC. This translates into CASSLRPGHTYEQYF. This chain connects TRBV7-2 to TRBJ2-7, with D perhaps matching TRBD1 (5 bases). CDR1 is SGHTA and CDR2 is FQGNSA in the germline V gene. Between the trimmed V and J ends, which lost 2 bases and 2 bases, there was a span of 13 bases. The CDR3 is 15 residues long.

The V and J genes are TRBV28 and TRBJ2-3, with 7 bases that match TRBD2. Germline V gives CDR1 MDHEN, CDR2 SYDVKM. Trimming cost V 3 bases and J 2 bases; bases outside gene matches: 8. CDR3 length: 16 amino acids. In DNA, the CDR3 is TGTGCCAGCAGTTTCGGGGGTGGGAGGGACACAGATACGCAGTATTTT. Translated, it gives CASSFGGGRDTDTQYF.

The rearrangement links TRBV7-2 to TRBJ2-1; D is unclear. The CDR3 is made up of 15 amino acids. Trimming shortened V by 3 bases and J by 0 bases, and 9 bases separated the two germline ends. The germline V gene encodes CDR1 SGHTA and CDR2 FQGNSA. CDR3 protein: CASSLTHLSYNEQFF. The DNA of the CDR3 is TGTGCCAGCAGCTTGACACACCTCTCCTACAATGAGCAGTTCTTC.

V is TRBV4-3 and J is TRBJ2-3, with 9 bases lining up with TRBD2. Looked up from germline, CDR1 is LGHNA and CDR2 is YSLEER. The CDR3 spans 15 residues. V shed 0 bases and J 3 bases; nucleotides not matched to a gene: 1. CDR3 residues: CASSQDLAGTDTQYF. CDR3 in DNA: TGCGCCAGCAGCCAAGATCTAGCGGGAACAGATACGCAGTATTTT.

The chain carries TRBV2 and TRBJ1-2; D is perhaps TRBD1 (6 bases). The CDR3 extends over 12 amino acids. CDR1 is SNHLY, CDR2 FYNNEI, per germline. Between the trimmed V and J ends, which lost 7 bases and 8 bases, there was a span of 14 bases. CDR3 DNA sequence: TGTGCCAGCACCCTACAGGGCGCGGGCTACACCTTC. It encodes CASTLQGAGYTF.

This rearrangement joins TRBV18 to TRBJ1-1; no reliable D call. Trimming pared 6 bases from V and 4 bases from J, leaving 12 bases between. The CDR3 runs 13 residues. The germline CDR1 and CDR2 sequences are KGHSH and LQKENI. In DNA, the CDR3 is TGTGCCAGCTCTCCCGTTGAGGGCACTGAAGCTTTCTTT. This gives the protein CASSPVEGTEAFF.

The rearrangement joins TRBV12-5 to TRBJ2-5, with 8 positions matching TRBD1. TRBJ2-7 explains the end of the DNA better; the J call may be wrong. Germline-derived CDR1 and CDR2 are LGHNT and FRNRAP. The CDR3 covers 15 residues. CDR3 DNA sequence: TGTGCTAGTGGTTATGACAGGGGAGCGACCTACGAGCAGTACTTC. Its translation is CASGYDRGATYEQYF.